Below are 22 T cell receptor beta chains sequenced from a single sample in a study of blood T cells in healthy people across ages. Primed by a sample-barcoded 5' primer and a J-beta primer mix, a second PCR proceeded for 7 to 11 cycles. TCRdb re-called the 5' RACE reads through MiXCR, storing one row per CDR3 protein. The table has hundreds of thousands of distinct CDR3 sequences, around 45% seen once. The specimen sequenced was blood. These receptors were collected from a woman aged 60-70 years in good health.

This clonotype was seen more than once but under ten times. The chain has TRBV18 and TRBJ2-1; 14 nucleotides match TRBD2. Germline CDR1 is KGHSH and CDR2 is LQKENI. The trim removed 0 bases at V and 9 bases at J, leaving 22 bases unmatched. The length of the CDR3 is 22 residues. As DNA, the CDR3 is TGTGCCAGCTCACCACCACGGACAGGGTCGGGACTAGCGGGAGCTGGTTGGCGTGAGCAGTTCTTC. It is translated as CASSPPRTGSGLAGAGWREQFF.

This clonotype was recorded at least ten times. An end of the junction does not agree with germline; a read error may underlie this. The CDR3: CASSSGGTDTQYF. The CDR3 region has the DNA TGTGCCAGCAGCTCAGGGGGCACAGATACGCAGTATTTT. The chain combines TRBV5-1 with TRBJ2-3; D may be TRBD1 (6 bases). The CDR3 sequence is 13 residues long. Germline V CDR1 and CDR2: SGHRS, YFSETQ.

The rearrangement uses TRBV5-1 and TRBJ2-1, with D perhaps TRBD2 (5 bases). The V end lost 0 bases, the J end lost 0 bases, and 7 bases lay between the germline ends. CDR1 is SGHRS and CDR2 is YFSETQ in the germline V gene. The CDR3 extends over 15 amino acids. CDR3 bases: TGCGCCAGCAGCTTGGTAGCGACCTCCTACAATGAGCAGTTCTTC. Its translation: CASSLVATSYNEQFF.

The chain couples TRBV3-1 to TRBJ2-1, with D maybe TRBD1 (5 bases). Germline CDR1 and CDR2: LGHDT and YNNKEL (reference sequence). Between the trimmed V and J ends, which lost 4 bases and 5 bases, there was a span of 21 bases. CDR3 length equals 17 residues. The chain's CDR3 is CASSPLDKGIWDNEQFF. In DNA form, the CDR3 reads TGTGCCAGCAGCCCCCTGGACAAGGGGATATGGGACAATGAGCAGTTCTTC.

The V gene is TRBV18, the J gene TRBJ1-1; D is ambiguous. CDR3 length: 13 residues. V gave up 3 bases and J gave up 3 bases, with 8 bases separating them. Germline loops: CDR1 KGHSH, CDR2 LQKENI. The chain's CDR3 is CASSPRLDTEAFF. The DNA of the CDR3 is TGTGCCAGCTCACCGAGACTAGACACTGAAGCTTTCTTT.

This clonotype appeared once. The V and J genes are TRBV28 and TRBJ2-7; TRBD1 matches at 9 bases. The trim removed 5 bases at V and 3 bases at J, leaving 8 bases unmatched. This CDR3 is built from 15 residues. The germline V gene has CDR1 MDHEN and CDR2 SYDVKM. The CDR3 loop reads CASSPYRGPFYEQYF. In DNA form, the CDR3 reads TGTGCCAGCAGTCCATACAGGGGGCCCTTCTACGAGCAGTACTTC. Filled out from reference TRBV28 and TRBJ2-7, the complete variable domain reads DVKVTQSSRYLVKRTGEKVFLECVQDMDHENMFWYRQDPGLGLRLIYFSYDVKMKEKGDIPEGYSVSREKKERFSLILESASTNQTSMYLCASSPYRGPFYEQYFGPGTRLTVT.

The gene calls are TRBV4-3 and TRBJ2-7, with TRBD1 matching 8 bases. The CDR3 has 15 residues. The germline gives CDR1 LGHNA, CDR2 YSLEER. Trimming took 1 base from V and 0 from J; bases not matched to a gene: 2. The CDR3 here is CASSQVTGGSYEQYF. The CDR3 bases are TGCGCCAGCAGCCAAGTCACAGGGGGCTCCTACGAGCAGTACTTC.

V is TRBV7-2 and J is TRBJ2-5, with 13 bases matching TRBD2. The germline gives CDR1 SGHTA, CDR2 FQGNSA. J gave up 4 bases and V 5 bases, and 7 bases lay outside the gene matches. The CDR3 totals 16 residues. The CDR3 here is CASSPLGLAGAETQYF. The CDR3 DNA reads TGTGCCAGCAGCCCTCTTGGACTAGCGGGAGCAGAGACCCAGTACTTC.

This clonotype was recorded a few times. The rearrangement joins TRBV7-2 to TRBJ1-4, with D perhaps TRBD1 (5 bases). This CDR3 is built from 15 residues. V lost 6 bases and J 5 bases, leaving 16 bases between the germline ends. Germline CDR1 SGHTA, CDR2 FQGNSA. CDR3 sequence: CASRNNGGGNEKLFF. The DNA of the CDR3 is TGTGCCAGCAGGAACAATGGCGGGGGAAATGAAAAACTGTTTTTT.

This CDR3 is CSTRGRALTDTQYF. CDR3 in DNA: TGCAGCACCAGGGGACGAGCCTTGACAGATACGCAGTATTTT. The V call is TRBV29-1, the J call TRBJ2-3; TRBD1 is a possible D gene (6 bases). The length of the CDR3 is 14 residues. Trimming cost V 8 bases and J 3 bases, with 18 bases left between them. Germline CDR1 SQVTM, CDR2 ANQGSEA.

The J gene is TRBJ2-3, the V gene TRBV20-1, with unresolved D. CDR3 length equals 11 residues. The germline V gene encodes CDR1 DFQATT and CDR2 SNEGSKA (reference sequence). The germline V and J ends were trimmed by 6 bases and 6 bases, with 10 bases remaining between them. CDR3 region: CSAEVGDTQYF. The CDR3 bases are TGCAGTGCAGAAGTTGGGGATACGCAGTATTTT.

Of note for this clonotype: The junction differs from germline at one of its ends, possibly a read error. This rearrangement joins TRBV20-1 to TRBJ2-3; 12 positions match TRBD2. This CDR3 has 16 amino acids. The germline V gene encodes CDR1 DFQATT and CDR2 SNEGSKA (reference sequence). CDR3 protein: CSTRNPTSGRPDTQYF. The CDR3 DNA follows: TGCAGTACTAGAAACCCGACTAGCGGGAGACCAGATACGCAGTATTTT.

The chain employs TRBV11-2 and TRBJ2-1, with D hard to call. Trimming removed 0 bases from V and 0 bases from J, with 6 bases in between. Germline V CDR1 and CDR2: SGHAT, FQNNGV. CDR3 length equals 15 residues. The CDR3 DNA sequence: TGTGCCAGCAGCTTAGAGGCTAACTCCTACAATGAGCAGTTCTTC. Its protein is CASSLEANSYNEQFF.

This rearrangement joins TRBV12-3 or TRBV12-4 to TRBJ2-3, with 9 bases matching TRBD2. CDR3 length: 14 residues. V lost 5 bases and J lost 4; bases outside the gene matches: 4. The CDR3 DNA follows: TGTGCCAGCAGTGCGGGGGGGGGAGCAGATACGCAGTATTTT. Residues: CASSAGGGADTQYF.

Here the CDR3 DNA reads TGTGCCAGCAGCCAAGTGGGACAGGGGGCTGGTGAGCAGTTCTTC. Its translation is CASSQVGQGAGEQFF. The chain links TRBV3-1 to TRBJ2-1; 12 nucleotides align to TRBD1. The CDR3 has 15 residues. Germline V gives CDR1 LGHDT, CDR2 YNNKEL (reference sequence). J gave up 9 bases and V 1 base, and 4 bases lay outside the gene matches.

V is TRBV20-1 and J is TRBJ1-2; 8 nucleotides match TRBD1. The ends lost 6 bases at V and 3 bases at J; junction bases unmatched: 9. The CDR3 is 14 residues long. The germline CDR1 and CDR2 sequences are DFQATT and SNEGSKA (reference sequence). In DNA form, the CDR3 reads TGCAGTGCCCCACAGGGGGGCCATTACTATGGCTACACCTTC. This sequence encodes CSAPQGGHYYGYTF.

This clonotype turned up a few times. This chain connects TRBV28 to TRBJ2-5; weak D call: TRBD2 (5 bases). This CDR3 contains 13 residues. V lost 6 bases and J lost 5, with 13 bases in between. Germline V gene data show CDR1 as MDHEN and CDR2 as SYDVKM. CDR3 residues: CASRRASGETQYF. DNA of the CDR3: TGTGCCAGCAGGCGGGCCTCGGGGGAGACCCAGTACTTC.

The genes are TRBV5-1 and TRBJ1-2; 7 nucleotides match TRBD1. V lost 4 bases, J lost 0 bases, and 3 bases stayed unmatched. The germline CDR1 and CDR2 sequences are SGHRS and YFSETQ. CDR3 size: 14 residues. This CDR3 is CASSGTVSNYGYTF. Written as DNA, the CDR3 is TGCGCCAGCAGCGGGACAGTTTCTAACTATGGCTACACCTTC.

Points on this clonotype: At one end, the junction sequence differs from germline, possibly due to a read error. The CDR3 sequence: CVSSLVAGPYNEQFF. The DNA of the CDR3 is TGCGTCAGCAGCTTGGTTGCCGGGCCGTACAATGAGCAGTTCTTC. The chain links TRBV5-1 to TRBJ2-1; no clear D gene. The CDR3 runs 15 residues. Germline lookup yields CDR1 SGHRS and CDR2 YFSETQ.

This clonotype came up a few times. J is TRBJ2-5 and V is TRBV7-2; no reliable D call. The tail of the sequence fits TRBJ2-7 better, so the J call may be wrong. This CDR3 comprises 13 residues. Germline V gene lookup returns CDR1 SGHTA and CDR2 FQGNSA. CDR3 region: CASSLRMNTEQYF. DNA of the CDR3: TGTGCCAGCAGCTTAAGAATGAACACCGAGCAGTACTTC.

The count of this clonotype is one. This rearrangement joins TRBV20-1 to TRBJ2-3; 9 positions match TRBD2. Germline lookup yields CDR1 DFQATT and CDR2 SNEGSKA (reference sequence). J gave up 0 bases and V 5 bases, and 3 bases lay outside the gene matches. The CDR3 sequence is 14 residues long. CDR3 residues: CSAVGLASTDTQYF. Written as DNA, the CDR3 is TGCAGTGCTGTGGGACTAGCAAGCACAGATACGCAGTATTTT.

This clonotype was recorded a few times. The chain employs TRBV20-1 and TRBJ2-1; 7 bases match TRBD1. The ends lost 2 bases at V and 4 bases at J; junction bases unmatched: 5. The CDR3 length is 14 residues. Germline CDR1 reads DFQATT; CDR2 reads SNEGSKA (reference sequence). The CDR3 region is CSARRGLMYNEQFF. The DNA for the CDR3 is TGCAGTGCTAGAAGGGGGCTTATGTACAATGAGCAGTTCTTC.